This TCR beta chain was retrieved from a study of T cells after yellow fever vaccination (dated by TCRdb to 2018 to 2020). General notes on the study: Libraries from fractions with low cell numbers were prepared with the SMART-Seq v4 Ultra Low Input RNA kit. To track T-cell clones before and after primary and booster YFV17D yellow fever vaccination, bulk TCR alpha and beta repertoires were sequenced longitudinally. Two healthy male donors, one aged 18 to 30 and one aged 30 to 40 years, were included in the cohort. Bulk PBMC replicates and cell subsets were isolated from blood drawn at multiple timepoints before and after both primary and secondary immunization.

Sample treatment or condition, as interpreted from the label and publication: live attenuated yellow fever vaccine strain. At each blood-draw timepoint, two biological replicates of bulk PBMCs were collected. PBMCs were isolated from peripheral blood using a standard Ficoll-Paque protocol. RNA was extracted with TriZol from bulk PBMCs, CD4 and CD8 fractions, and dextramer-positive and dextramer-negative fractions. A note on this clonotype: Its antigen target is currently unknown. No much larger clone exists at a distance of one base, and base qualities are not known.

TCR cDNA was synthesized by 5'RACE template switching, through which a universal primer site and unique molecular identifiers were introduced. Priming for cDNA synthesis came from both the TCR alpha and TCR beta constant segments. Library amplification involved two PCR steps, and the second step added sample barcodes and sequencing adapters. Sequencing of libraries was done on Illumina HiSeq 2500 (2x100 bp) or NovaSeq (2x150 bp). The study's own analysis went as follows. Demultiplexing of reads and collapsing into UMI consensus sequences were performed with MIGEC, and V(D)J alignment was carried out with MiXCR. Clonotypes responding to the vaccine were identified with edgeR on replicate PBMC samples, with the criteria of FDR below 0.01 and a log2 fold change above 5 up to day 15. Each bulk clonotype was labeled CD4 or CD8 based on which sequenced repertoire, CD4 or CD8, contained the clonotype at higher abundance. The public sequencing data were trimmed at Q25 with fastp and processed into clonotypes with MiXCR by TCRdb, which kept only in-frame beta chains. A single entry per CDR3 protein holds the most common genes and DNA from its merged rows. The V and J calls shown here were made by TCRdb, not taken from the authors' results. The sample table lists some 600,000 distinct CDR3 sequences, 9% to 15% of them with a count of one. The top ten constitute 14% to 15% of the sample.

The CDR3 runs 13 amino acids, cysteine and phenylalanine included. The kept DNA is CDR3 alone, 39 bases in frame from the first base. CDR1 is given as SQVTM and CDR2 as ANQGSEA, both from the germline V gene. The junction shows trimming of 6 bases on V and 1 base on J, plus 11 bases between the germline ends. The paper's findings and limits, for the study overall: A small share of clonotypes was detected in both CD4 and CD8 compartments, with the overlap likely arising from convergent recombination. Computational filtering was needed because FACS-sorted repertoires could contain abundant contaminating clonotypes from the bulk population. Compared with the primary T-cell response, the secondary T-cell response was faster but weaker, reaching its peak on day 5 rather than on day 15. Most clones expanded after primary vaccination were re-detected after the booster (approximately 96% of CD4 and about nine tenths of CD8), suggesting broad memory maintenance. Only a couple of donors were included in the study, so the extent to which the findings can be generalized is limited.

The TCR comes from a man aged 25-45 years who received the YFV17D yellow fever vaccine. The receptor chain draws on TRBV29-1 and TRBJ2-3, with no D gene named confidently. The starting material was PBMCs, obtained on the day of the yellow fever booster vaccination. The encoded CDR3 is CSVSQVRTDTQYF. In nucleotide form, the sequence is TGCAGCGTGTCCCAGGTCCGCACAGATACGCAGTATTTT.